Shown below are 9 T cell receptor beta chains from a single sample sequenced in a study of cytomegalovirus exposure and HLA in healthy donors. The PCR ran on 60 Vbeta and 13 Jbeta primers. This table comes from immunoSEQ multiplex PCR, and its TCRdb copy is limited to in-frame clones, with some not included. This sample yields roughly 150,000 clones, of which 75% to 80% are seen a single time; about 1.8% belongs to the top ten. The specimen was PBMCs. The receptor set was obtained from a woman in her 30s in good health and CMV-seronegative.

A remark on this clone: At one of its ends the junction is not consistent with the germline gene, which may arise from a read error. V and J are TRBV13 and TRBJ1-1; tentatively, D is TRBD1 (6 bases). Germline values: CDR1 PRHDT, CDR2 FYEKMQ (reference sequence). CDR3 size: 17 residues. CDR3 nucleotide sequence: TGTGCCAGCAGCTCGAAGGGGCAGGGGATTGTGAAGACTGAAGCTTTCTTT. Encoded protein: CASSSKGQGIVKTEAFF.

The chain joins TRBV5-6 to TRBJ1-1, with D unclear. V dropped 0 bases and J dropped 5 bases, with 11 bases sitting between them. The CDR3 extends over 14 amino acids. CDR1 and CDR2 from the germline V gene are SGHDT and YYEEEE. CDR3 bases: TGTGCCAGCAGCTTGGACGTAGGGAGGACTGAAGCTTTCTTT. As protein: CASSLDVGRTEAFF. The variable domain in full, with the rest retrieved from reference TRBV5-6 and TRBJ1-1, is DAGVTQSPTHLIKTRGQQVTLRCSPKSGHDTVSWYQQALGQGPQFIFQYYEEEERQRGNFPDRFSGHQFPNYSSELNVNALLLGDSALYLCASSLDVGRTEAFFGQGTRLTVV.

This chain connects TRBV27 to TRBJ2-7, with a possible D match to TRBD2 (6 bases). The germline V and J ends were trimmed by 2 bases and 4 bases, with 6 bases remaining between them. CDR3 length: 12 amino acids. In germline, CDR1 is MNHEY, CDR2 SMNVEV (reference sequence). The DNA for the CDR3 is TGTGCCAGCAGTTTAGGGGGGTACGAGCAGTACTTC. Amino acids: CASSLGGYEQYF.

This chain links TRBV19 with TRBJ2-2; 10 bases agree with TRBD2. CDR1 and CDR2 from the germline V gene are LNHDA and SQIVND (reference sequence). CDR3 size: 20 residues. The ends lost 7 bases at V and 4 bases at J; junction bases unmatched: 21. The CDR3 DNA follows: TGTGCCAGTACTACACTTACCCACCGGCAGCGGGGGGGCGTCACCGGGGAGCTGTTTTTT. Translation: CASTTLTHRQRGGVTGELFF.

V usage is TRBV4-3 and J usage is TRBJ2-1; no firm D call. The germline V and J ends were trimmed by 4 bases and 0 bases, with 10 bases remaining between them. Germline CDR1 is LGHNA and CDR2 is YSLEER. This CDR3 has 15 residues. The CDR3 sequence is CASSPDSSSYNEQFF. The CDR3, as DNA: TGCGCCAGCAGCCCCGACTCGAGCTCCTACAATGAGCAGTTCTTC.

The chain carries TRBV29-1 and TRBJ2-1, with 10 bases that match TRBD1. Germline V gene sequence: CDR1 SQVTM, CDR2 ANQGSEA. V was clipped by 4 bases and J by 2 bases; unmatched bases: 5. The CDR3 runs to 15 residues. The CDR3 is CSVVTGTGAYNEQFF. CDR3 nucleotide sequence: TGCAGCGTTGTCACCGGGACAGGGGCCTACAATGAGCAGTTCTTC.

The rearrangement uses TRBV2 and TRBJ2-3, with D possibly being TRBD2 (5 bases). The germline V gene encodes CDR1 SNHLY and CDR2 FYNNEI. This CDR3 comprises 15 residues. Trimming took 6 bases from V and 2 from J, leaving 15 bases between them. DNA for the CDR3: TGTGCCAGCAGCGAAACTAGGGCCCCCACAGATACGCAGTATTTT. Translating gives CASSETRAPTDTQYF. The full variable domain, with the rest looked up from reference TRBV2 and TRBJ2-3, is EPEVTQTPSHQVTQMGQEVILRCVPISNHLYFYWYRQILGQKVEFLVSFYNNEISEKSEIFDDQFSVERPDGSNFTLKIRSTKLEDSAMYFCASSETRAPTDTQYFGPGTRLTVL.

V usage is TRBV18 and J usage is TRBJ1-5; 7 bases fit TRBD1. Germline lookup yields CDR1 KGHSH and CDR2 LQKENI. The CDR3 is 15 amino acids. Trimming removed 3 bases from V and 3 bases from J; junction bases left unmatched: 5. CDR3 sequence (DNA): TGTGCCAGCTCACCCAGGGGGGAGAACAATCAGCCCCAGCATTTT. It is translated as CASSPRGENNQPQHF.

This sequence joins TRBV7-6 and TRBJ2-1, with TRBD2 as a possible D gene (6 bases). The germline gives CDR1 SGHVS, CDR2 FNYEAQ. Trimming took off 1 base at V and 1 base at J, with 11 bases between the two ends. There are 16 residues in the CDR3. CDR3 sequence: CASSLVAGRSYNEQFF. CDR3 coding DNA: TGTGCCAGCAGCTTAGTCGCAGGGAGGTCCTACAATGAGCAGTTCTTC. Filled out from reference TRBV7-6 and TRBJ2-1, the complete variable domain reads GAGVSQSPRYKVTKRGQDVALRCDPISGHVSLYWYRQALGQGPEFLTYFNYEAQQDKSGLPNDRFSAERPEGSISTLTIQRTEQRDSAMYRCASSLVAGRSYNEQFFGPGTRLTVL.